This T cell receptor (beta chain) appears in the sequencing data of a study of T cell responses to AZD1222 COVID-19 vaccine. Study-wide points: A mostly white British donor set with more females was recruited, and clonal diversity was possibly underestimated.

Data came from immunoSEQ multiplex PCR; TCRdb stores just in-frame clones and leaves some out. The sample carries 57,000 or so clones, about three quarters recorded once. Trimming at V came to 1 base and at J to 11 bases, leaving 4 bases not matched to a gene. The CDR3 extends over 15 amino acids. The germline gives CDR1 SEHNR, CDR2 FQNEAQ (reference sequence). On this clone: The antigen is not known.

This chain joins TRBV7-9 and TRBJ2-1, with TRBD2 matching 14 bases. Sequenced here: peripheral blood, sampled 28 days after the second AZD1222 dose. This TCR was recovered from an adult who received the AZD1222 COVID-19 vaccine. The CDR3 bases are TGTGCCAGCAGCTTAGGGGGACTAGCGGGGGAACAGCAGTTCTTC. This codes for CASSLGGLAGEQQFF.